The 19 T cell receptor beta chains below all came from one sample that was sequenced in a study of shared T cell receptors in the human thymus. Repertoires were generated with immunoSEQ multiplex PCR, while TCRdb's copy carries only in-frame clones and drops some. The repertoire includes under 850,000 clones, 70% to 90% of them detected once, and 0.0095% to 0.011% sits in the top ten. A further study also used this sample, focusing on human thymus T cells.

The sequencing sample was made of thymocytes. The receptors were sampled from a boy under three years old with a congenital heart defect.

The chain employs TRBV10-3 and TRBJ2-7; 11 nucleotides match TRBD2. This CDR3 region has 15 residues. Trimming removed 6 bases from V and 3 bases from J; junction bases left unmatched: 7. Looked up from germline, CDR1 is ENHRY and CDR2 is SYGVKD. The CDR3 region has the DNA TGTGCCATCAGGGCTAGCGGGAGGATGTACTACGAGCAGTACTTC. The encoded protein is CAIRASGRMYYEQYF.

The V gene is TRBV5-1, the J gene TRBJ1-5; unclear D gene. The germline gives CDR1 SGHRS, CDR2 YFSETQ. The CDR3 consists of 13 residues. Trimming took 0 bases from V and 7 from J, leaving 8 bases between them. CDR3 bases: TGCGCCAGCAGCTTGGGACTCACGCAGCCCCAGCATTTT. It specifies CASSLGLTQPQHF.

V is TRBV15 and J is TRBJ1-1; unclear D gene. Trimming removed 5 bases at V and 3 bases at J, with 16 bases between. CDR1 is LNHNV and CDR2 is YYDKDF in the germline V gene (reference sequence). There are 15 residues in the CDR3. DNA of the CDR3: TGTGCCACCAGCTCCCCGGGTCGCGGGGACACTGAAGCTTTCTTT. It specifies CATSSPGRGDTEAFF.

This clone was detected only once. The chain carries TRBV19 and TRBJ2-6, with TRBD1 matching over 8 bases. The ends lost 5 bases at V and 4 bases at J; junction bases unmatched: 4. The CDR3 extends over 15 amino acids. Looked up from germline, CDR1 is LNHDA and CDR2 is SQIVND (reference sequence). In DNA form, the CDR3 reads TGTGCCAGTAGTCCGGACAGGGCGGGGGCCAACGTCCTGACTTTC. Translating gives CASSPDRAGANVLTF.

The chain is built from TRBV18 and TRBJ1-4; 7 positions match TRBD1. J was trimmed by 7 bases and V by 3 bases; bases with no gene match: 5. The germline gives CDR1 KGHSH, CDR2 LQKENI. The CDR3 consists of 14 residues. The CDR3, as DNA: TGTGCCAGCTCACCGTATACAGGGGCTGAAAAACTGTTTTTT. Translated: CASSPYTGAEKLFF. Drawing the rest from reference TRBV18 and TRBJ1-4, the complete variable domain is NAGVMQNPRHLVRRRGQEARLRCSPMKGHSHVYWYRQLPEEGLKFMVYLQKENIIDESGMPKERFSAEFPKEGPSILRIQQVVRGDSAAYFCASSPYTGAEKLFFGSGTQLSVL.

The chain uses TRBV10-3 and TRBJ2-5; TRBD1 is a possible D gene (6 bases). This CDR3 contains 17 residues. Per germline, CDR1 ENHRY and CDR2 SYGVKD. The germline V and J ends were trimmed by 6 bases and 2 bases, with 22 bases remaining between them. CDR3 coding DNA: TGTGCCATCAGCTCACAAAGGGCGGACAGCGAGCAAGAGACCCAGTACTTC. Amino acid sequence: CAISSQRADSEQETQYF.

This sequence joins TRBV5-4 and TRBJ2-1; 12 nucleotides match TRBD2. The germline V gene has CDR1 SGHNT and CDR2 YYREEE (reference sequence). J lost 7 bases, V lost 1 base, and 9 bases had no gene match. The CDR3 spans 17 residues. The CDR3 loop reads CASSLQASGRAGNEQFF. The CDR3 DNA follows: TGTGCCAGCAGCTTGCAGGCTAGCGGGAGGGCCGGGAATGAGCAGTTCTTC.

This chain uses TRBV6-1 with TRBJ1-2; D unresolved. The germline V and J ends were trimmed by 3 bases and 4 bases, with 18 bases remaining between them. The length of the CDR3 is 16 residues. CDR1 MNHNS and CDR2 SASEGT come from the germline V gene. CDR3: CASSDRAARAGYGYTF. Here the CDR3 DNA reads TGTGCCAGCAGTGATCGGGCGGCCCGGGCGGGCTATGGCTACACCTTC.

The rearrangement uses TRBV4-3 and TRBJ2-3; 10 nucleotides match TRBD1. The V gene end was trimmed by 0 bases and the J gene end by 5 bases; junction bases not matched to a gene: 11. The CDR3 totals 18 residues. The germline CDR1 and CDR2 sequences are LGHNA and YSLEER. The CDR3 sequence is CASSQDWIGTGELDTQYF. The CDR3 DNA reads as TGCGCCAGCAGCCAAGATTGGATAGGGACAGGGGAATTAGATACGCAGTATTTT.

V and J are TRBV4-1 and TRBJ2-1, with TRBD1 identical over 8 bases. J was trimmed by 5 bases and V by 4 bases; bases with no gene match: 16. Germline lookup yields CDR1 MGHRA and CDR2 YSYEKL. CDR3 length: 18 amino acids. The CDR3 region is CASSPQGASATVNNEQFF. CDR3 bases: TGCGCCAGCAGCCCGCAGGGGGCCAGCGCTACCGTCAACAATGAGCAGTTCTTC.

The chain links TRBV7-2 to TRBJ1-2; TRBD1 aligns across 7 bases. Germline CDR1 is SGHTA and CDR2 is FQGNSA. The CDR3 sequence is 15 residues long. V lost 0 bases to trimming and J lost 7 bases; unmatched junction nucleotides: 8. This chain's CDR3 is CASSLAHRGVSGYTF. The CDR3 coding sequence is TGTGCCAGCAGCTTAGCGCACAGGGGTGTGTCTGGCTACACCTTC.

The V and J genes are TRBV14 and TRBJ2-7, with D tentatively TRBD2 (6 bases). The V end lost 4 bases, the J end lost 2 bases, and 15 bases lay between the germline ends. Germline loops: CDR1 SGHDN, CDR2 FVKESK. This CDR3 spans 15 amino acids. CDR3 nucleotide sequence: TGTGCCAGCAGCCCATCAGGGAGGTGGGCCTACGAGCAGTACTTC. Translating it yields CASSPSGRWAYEQYF.

The rearrangement joins TRBV4-3 to TRBJ2-5; a possible D gene is TRBD2 (5 bases). V lost 1 base to trimming and J lost 5 bases, with 8 bases between them. The CDR3 runs 13 residues. Germline-derived CDR1 and CDR2 are LGHNA and YSLEER. CDR3 nucleotides: TGCGCCAGCAGCCAAGGTTCGGGGGAGACCCAGTACTTC. Residues: CASSQGSGETQYF.

The chain uses TRBV13 and TRBJ2-3; 13 nucleotides align to TRBD2. The CDR3 is 19 residues long. Germline assignment: CDR1 PRHDT and CDR2 FYEKMQ (reference sequence). J lost 6 bases, V lost 5 bases, and 17 bases had no gene match. CDR3 protein: CASSPSVGLAGEFGDTQYF. CDR3 coding DNA: TGTGCCAGCAGCCCCTCAGTCGGACTAGCGGGAGAGTTTGGGGATACGCAGTATTTT.

V gene TRBV13 combines with J gene TRBJ2-3; 7 bases agree with TRBD2. CDR3 length: 18 amino acids. The V gene's germline CDR1 is PRHDT and CDR2 FYEKMQ (reference sequence). Germline trimming cut 2 bases from V and 0 bases from J; bases unmatched to any gene: 11. The CDR3 DNA reads as TGTGCCAGCAGCTTACTCGGGACTACGAATCCTAGCACAGATACGCAGTATTTT. Its translation is CASSLLGTTNPSTDTQYF.

The chain employs TRBV30 and TRBJ2-2; tentatively, D is TRBD1 (7 bases). Looked up from germline, CDR1 is GTSNPN and CDR2 is SVGIG (reference sequence). The CDR3 spans 11 residues. Trimming removed 8 bases from V and 9 bases from J, with 13 bases in between. The CDR3 nucleotides read TGTGCCCAGGGGGGAACACGGGAGCTGTTTTTT. It is translated as CAQGGTRELFF.

V and J are TRBV5-1 and TRBJ2-4, with 10 bases matching TRBD2. CDR1 SGHRS and CDR2 YFSETQ come from the germline V gene. The CDR3 has 18 amino acids. Losses at the gene ends were 1 base for V and 3 bases for J; bases not matched to a gene: 10. In nucleotides, the CDR3 is TGCGCCAGCAGCTTGCCCCTAGCGGGGGCTACTGGCAAAAACATTCAGTACTTC. This gives the protein CASSLPLAGATGKNIQYF.

The J gene is TRBJ1-2, the V gene TRBV18, with a weak D call TRBD1 (5 bases). This CDR3 region has 15 residues. V was pared by 3 bases and J by 3 bases, with 14 bases between. Germline assignment: CDR1 KGHSH and CDR2 LQKENI. Here the CDR3 DNA reads TGTGCCAGCTCACCGACTTCAGGGCTCGACTATGGCTACACCTTC. The encoded protein is CASSPTSGLDYGYTF.

This clone showed up just a few times. The chain joins TRBV28 to TRBJ2-7; 11 bases line up with TRBD2. The CDR3 length is 14 residues. The ends lost 5 bases at V and 5 bases at J; junction bases unmatched: 5. Germline CDR1 and CDR2: MDHEN and SYDVKM. The DNA of the CDR3 is TGTGCCAGCAGTCATAGCGGGAGGGGCCACGAGCAGTACTTC. Protein product: CASSHSGRGHEQYF.